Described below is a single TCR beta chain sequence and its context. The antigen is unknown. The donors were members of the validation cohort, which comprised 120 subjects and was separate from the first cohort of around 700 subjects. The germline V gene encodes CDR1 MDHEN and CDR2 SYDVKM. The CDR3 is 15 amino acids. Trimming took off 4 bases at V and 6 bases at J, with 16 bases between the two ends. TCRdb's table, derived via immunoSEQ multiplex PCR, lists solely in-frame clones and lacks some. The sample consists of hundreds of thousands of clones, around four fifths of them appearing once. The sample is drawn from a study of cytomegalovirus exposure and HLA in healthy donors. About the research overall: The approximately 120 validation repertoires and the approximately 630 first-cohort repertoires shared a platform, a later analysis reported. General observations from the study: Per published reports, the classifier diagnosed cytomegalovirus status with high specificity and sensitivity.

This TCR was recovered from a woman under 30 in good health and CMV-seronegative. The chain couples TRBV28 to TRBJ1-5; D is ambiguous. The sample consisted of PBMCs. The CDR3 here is CASSSGPREAQPQHF. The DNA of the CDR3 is TGTGCCAGCAGTTCCGGGCCCCGGGAGGCTCAGCCCCAGCATTTT. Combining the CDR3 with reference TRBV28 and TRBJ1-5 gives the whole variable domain DVKVTQSSRYLVKRTGEKVFLECVQDMDHENMFWYRQDPGLGLRLIYFSYDVKMKEKGDIPEGYSVSREKKERFSLILESASTNQTSMYLCASSSGPREAQPQHFGDGTRLSIL.